A single sample is the source of the 7 T cell receptor beta chains below, sequenced in a study of human T cells and chemical hapten exposure. One entry per CDR3 protein, called by TCRdb with MiXCR from the RACE reads. This table holds about 94,000 distinct CDR3 sequences, over 7.5% found once. The time point is: patch test 2, 6 weeks after DPC sensitization. Treatment denoted: therapeutic diphenylcyclopropenone sensitization with weekly scalp DPC. The sample in question was whole blood, obtained in connection with sensitization to the hapten diphenylcyclopropenone (DPC). These receptors originate from a woman between 40 and 50 years old with alopecia areata. Some clones in this sample may be carry-over from other donors' samples.

Note on this clonotype: Since a much larger clone is just one base distant, this may be a read error. The chain joins TRBV24-1 to TRBJ2-5; 7 nucleotides match TRBD1. The V gene's germline CDR1 is KGHDR and CDR2 SFDVKD. This CDR3 has 14 residues. CDR3 loop: CAISDDRAQETQYF. CDR3 bases: TGTGCCATCAGTGATGACAGGGCCCAAGAGACCCAGTACTTC.

This clonotype was counted only a few times. J is TRBJ2-7 and V is TRBV27; D is ambiguous. The CDR3 loop spans 13 amino acids. V gave up 6 bases and J gave up 1 base, with 10 bases separating them. Germline assignment: CDR1 MNHEY and CDR2 SMNVEV (reference sequence). CDR3 amino acids: CASSHDMSYEQYF. The DNA for the CDR3 is TGTGCCAGCAGCCACGACATGTCCTACGAGCAGTACTTC.

V is TRBV29-1 and J is TRBJ2-3, with D unclear. V was trimmed by 7 bases and J by 1 base, leaving 9 bases between them. CDR1 is SQVTM, CDR2 ANQGSEA, per germline. The CDR3 extends over 12 amino acids. Written as DNA, the CDR3 is TGCAGCGGGACGTTAGGCACAGATACGCAGTATTTT. Protein product: CSGTLGTDTQYF.

This clonotype showed up just a few times. V gene TRBV20-1 combines with J gene TRBJ2-2, with a possible D match to TRBD1 (5 bases). Germline V CDR1 and CDR2: DFQATT, SNEGSKA (reference sequence). The CDR3 spans 15 residues. Trimming cost V 0 bases and J 5 bases, with 13 bases left between them. CDR3 loop: CSARDGSGRTGELFF. The DNA for the CDR3 is TGCAGTGCTAGAGATGGGTCAGGGCGGACCGGGGAGCTGTTTTTT.

The chain employs TRBV28 and TRBJ1-1; D uncertain. The CDR3 has 12 amino acids. V was trimmed by 5 bases and J by 7 bases, leaving 11 bases between them. Per the germline V gene, CDR1 is MDHEN and CDR2 is SYDVKM. The CDR3 protein is CASSLTAYEAFF. DNA of the CDR3: TGTGCCAGCAGTCTAACGGCCTATGAAGCTTTCTTT.

The chain links TRBV28 to TRBJ1-5; D might be TRBD1 (6 bases). Trimming stripped 6 bases from V and 1 base from J, with 13 bases between. Per the germline V gene, CDR1 is MDHEN and CDR2 is SYDVKM. The CDR3 is made up of 15 amino acids. CDR3 coding DNA: TGTGCCAGCAGACCTGGGACACTGAGCAATCAGCCCCAGCATTTT. This sequence encodes CASRPGTLSNQPQHF.

There are many counts of this clonotype. V usage is TRBV20-1 and J usage is TRBJ2-7; D ambiguous. CDR3 length: 13 amino acids. V lost 0 bases, J lost 0 bases, and 6 bases lay in between. CDR1 and CDR2 (germline): DFQATT, SNEGSKA (reference sequence). CDR3 DNA sequence: TGCAGTGCTAGAGACTCAAGCTCCTACGAGCAGTACTTC. Its protein is CSARDSSSYEQYF.